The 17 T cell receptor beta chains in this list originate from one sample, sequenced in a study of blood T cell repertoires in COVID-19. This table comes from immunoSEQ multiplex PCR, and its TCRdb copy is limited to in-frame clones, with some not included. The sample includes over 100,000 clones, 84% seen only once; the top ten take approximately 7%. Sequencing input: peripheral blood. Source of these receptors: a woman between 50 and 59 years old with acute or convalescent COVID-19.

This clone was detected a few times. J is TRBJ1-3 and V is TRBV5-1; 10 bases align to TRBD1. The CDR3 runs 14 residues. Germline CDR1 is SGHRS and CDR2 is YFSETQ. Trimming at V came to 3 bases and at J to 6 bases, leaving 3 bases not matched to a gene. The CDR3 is CASSSGTGVNTIYF. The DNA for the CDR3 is TGCGCCAGCAGCTCCGGGACAGGGGTAAACACCATATATTTT.

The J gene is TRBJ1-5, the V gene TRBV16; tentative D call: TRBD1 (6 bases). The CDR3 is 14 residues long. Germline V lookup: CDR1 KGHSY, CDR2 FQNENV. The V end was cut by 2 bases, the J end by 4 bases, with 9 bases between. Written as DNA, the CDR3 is TGTGCCAGCAGCCAAGGTCAGGGGAATCAGCCCCAGCATTTT. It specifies CASSQGQGNQPQHF.

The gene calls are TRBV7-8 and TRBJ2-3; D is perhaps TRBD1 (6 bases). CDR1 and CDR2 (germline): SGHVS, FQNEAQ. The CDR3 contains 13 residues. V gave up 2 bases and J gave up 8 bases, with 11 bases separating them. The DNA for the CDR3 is TGTGCCAGCAGCTTACTTTTCAGGGGTACGCAGTATTTT. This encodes CASSLLFRGTQYF.

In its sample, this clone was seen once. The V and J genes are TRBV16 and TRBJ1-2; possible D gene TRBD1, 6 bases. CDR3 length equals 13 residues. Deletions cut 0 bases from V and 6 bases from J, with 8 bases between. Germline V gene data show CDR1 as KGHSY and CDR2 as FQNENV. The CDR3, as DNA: TGTGCCAGCAGCCAATCCCAGGGGAATGGCTACACCTTC. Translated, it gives CASSQSQGNGYTF.

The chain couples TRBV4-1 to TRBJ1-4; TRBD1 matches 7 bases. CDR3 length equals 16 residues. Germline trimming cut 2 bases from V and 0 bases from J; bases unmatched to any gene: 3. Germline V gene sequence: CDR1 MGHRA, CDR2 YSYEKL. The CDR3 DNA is TGCGCCAGCAGCCAACAGGGGGGAGCAACTAATGAAAAACTGTTTTTT. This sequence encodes CASSQQGGATNEKLFF.

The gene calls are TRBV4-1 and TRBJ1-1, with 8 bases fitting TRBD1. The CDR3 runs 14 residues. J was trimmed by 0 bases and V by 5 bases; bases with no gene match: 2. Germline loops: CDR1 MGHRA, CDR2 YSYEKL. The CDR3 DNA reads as TGCGCCAGCAGCAGGGACAGGTTGAACACTGAAGCTTTCTTT. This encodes CASSRDRLNTEAFF.

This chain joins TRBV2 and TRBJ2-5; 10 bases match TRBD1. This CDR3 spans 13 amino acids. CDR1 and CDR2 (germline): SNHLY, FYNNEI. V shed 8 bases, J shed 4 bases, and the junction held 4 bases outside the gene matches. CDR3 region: CASGDRGRETQYF. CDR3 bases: TGTGCCAGCGGGGACAGGGGTAGAGAGACCCAGTACTTC.

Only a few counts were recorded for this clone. CDR3 loop: CASSRQKSYGYTF. The CDR3 nucleotides are TGTGCCAGTAGCCGACAGAAAAGCTATGGCTACACCTTC. The V call is TRBV19, the J call TRBJ1-2; D is possibly TRBD1 (5 bases). CDR1 is LNHDA, CDR2 SQIVND, per germline (reference sequence). V was trimmed by 6 bases and J by 4 bases, leaving 12 bases between them. This CDR3 contains 13 residues. The complete variable domain, with remaining parts taken from reference TRBV19 and TRBJ1-2, reads DGGITQSPKYLFRKEGQNVTLSCEQNLNHDAMYWYRQDPGQGLRLIYYSQIVNDFQKGDIAEGYSVSREKKESFPLTVTSAQKNPTAFYLCASSRQKSYGYTFGSGTRLTVV.

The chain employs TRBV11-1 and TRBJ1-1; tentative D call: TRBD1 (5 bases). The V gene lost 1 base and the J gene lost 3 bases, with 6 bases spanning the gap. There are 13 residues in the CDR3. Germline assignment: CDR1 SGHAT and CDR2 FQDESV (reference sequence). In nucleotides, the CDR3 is TGTGCCAGCAGCTTAGGACAGCACACTGAAGCTTTCTTT. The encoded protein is CASSLGQHTEAFF.

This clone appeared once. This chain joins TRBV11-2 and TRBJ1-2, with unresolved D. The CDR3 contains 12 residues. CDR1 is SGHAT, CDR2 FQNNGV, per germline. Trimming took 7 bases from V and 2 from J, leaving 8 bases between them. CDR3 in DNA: TGTGCCAGCACCTCCCTGAACTATGGCTACACCTTC. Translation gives CASTSLNYGYTF.

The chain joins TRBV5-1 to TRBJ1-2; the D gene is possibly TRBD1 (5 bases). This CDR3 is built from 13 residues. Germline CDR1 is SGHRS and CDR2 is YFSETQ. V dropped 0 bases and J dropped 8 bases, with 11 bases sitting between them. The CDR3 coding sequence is TGCGCCAGCAGCTTGGGGGGCAGTTCGGGCTACACCTTC. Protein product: CASSLGGSSGYTF.

CDR3 bases: TGTGCCAGCACGCAGACGACTAACTCCTACAATGAGCAGTTCTTC. Translating it yields CASTQTTNSYNEQFF. The chain recombines TRBV3-1 (or the pseudogene TRBV3-2) with TRBJ2-1; TRBD2 might be the D (5 bases). This CDR3 spans 15 amino acids. V lost 7 bases to trimming and J lost 0 bases, with 13 bases between them. Germline-derived CDR1 and CDR2 are LGHDT and YNNKEL (reference sequence).

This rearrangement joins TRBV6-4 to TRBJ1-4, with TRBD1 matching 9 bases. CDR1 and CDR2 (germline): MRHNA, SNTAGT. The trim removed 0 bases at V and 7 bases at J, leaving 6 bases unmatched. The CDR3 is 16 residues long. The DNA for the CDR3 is TGTGCCAGCAGTGACTCCGGGGACAGGGCGGGTGAAAAACTGTTTTTT. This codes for CASSDSGDRAGEKLFF.

The CDR3 region has the DNA TGTGCCAGCAGCGTCGGGACTAGCGGGGGCCGCACAGATACGCAGTATTTT. This codes for CASSVGTSGGRTDTQYF. The rearrangement uses TRBV9 and TRBJ2-3; 14 positions match TRBD2. V trimming: 2 bases; J trimming: 1 base; junction bases outside the gene matches: 3. The CDR3 covers 17 residues. The germline gives CDR1 SGDLS, CDR2 YYNGEE.

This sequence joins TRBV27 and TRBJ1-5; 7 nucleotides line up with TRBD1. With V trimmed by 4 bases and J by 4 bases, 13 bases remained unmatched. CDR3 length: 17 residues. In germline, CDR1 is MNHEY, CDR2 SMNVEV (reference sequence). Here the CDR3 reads CASSSTTGRPANQPQHF. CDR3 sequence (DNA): TGTGCCAGCAGTTCTACGACAGGGCGCCCCGCTAATCAGCCCCAGCATTTT.

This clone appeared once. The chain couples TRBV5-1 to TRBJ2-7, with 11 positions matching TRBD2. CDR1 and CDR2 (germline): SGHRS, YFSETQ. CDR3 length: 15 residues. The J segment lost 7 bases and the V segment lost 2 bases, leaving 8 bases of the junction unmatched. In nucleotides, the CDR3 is TGCGCCAGCAGCTTACTAGCGGGGGACAGAGGAGAGCAGTACTTC. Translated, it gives CASSLLAGDRGEQYF.

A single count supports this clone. The CDR3 region is CASSLARTAGNTIYF. DNA of the CDR3: TGTGCCAGCAGCTTAGCCCGGACAGCCGGAAACACCATATATTTT. The V gene is TRBV7-2, the J gene TRBJ1-3, with D maybe TRBD1 (6 bases). Trimming shortened V by 0 bases and J by 4 bases, and 10 bases separated the two germline ends. Germline assignment: CDR1 SGHTA and CDR2 FQGNSA. This CDR3 is 15 amino acids long. The full variable domain, in which reference TRBV7-2 and TRBJ1-3 provide the parts outside the CDR3, is GAGVSQSPSNKVTEKGKDVELRCDPISGHTALYWYRQSLGQGLEFLIYFQGNSAPDKSGLPSDRFSAERTGGSVSTLTIQRTQQEDSAVYLCASSLARTAGNTIYFGEGSWLTVV.